The 10 T cell receptor beta chains presented below share a single source sample, sequenced in a study of PD-L1 blockade in urothelial cancer. Assay used: immunoSEQ multiplex PCR; TCRdb lists only in-frame clones, some missing. The table has approximately 100,000 clones, roughly 90% seen once. As for time point: pretreatment peripheral blood. The source material was PBMCs, sampled around atezolizumab (anti-PD-L1) treatment. The receptors here all came from a woman older than 75 with urothelial cancer.

The CDR3 nucleotides are TGTGCCAGTAGTGGGGACAGGCCAGGGGGGTACAATGAGCAGTTCTTC. Translated, it gives CASSGDRPGGYNEQFF. V usage is TRBV19 and J usage is TRBJ2-1; the match to TRBD1 covers 8 bases. Per germline, CDR1 LNHDA and CDR2 SQIVND (reference sequence). The trim removed 5 bases at V and 4 bases at J, leaving 10 bases unmatched. The CDR3 extends over 16 amino acids. Based on the CDR3 plus reference TRBV19 and TRBJ2-1, the full variable domain is DGGITQSPKYLFRKEGQNVTLSCEQNLNHDAMYWYRQDPGQGLRLIYYSQIVNDFQKGDIAEGYSVSREKKESFPLTVTSAQKNPTAFYLCASSGDRPGGYNEQFFGPGTRLTVL.

CDR3 nucleotide sequence: TGTGCCAGCAGCTTAGCCGGGACTAAGACCGGGGAGCTGTTTTTT. Its translation is CASSLAGTKTGELFF. The genes are TRBV7-6 and TRBJ2-2; 7 positions agree with TRBD2. CDR3 length: 15 residues. Unmatched junction bases numbered 3, after V lost 0 bases and J lost 5 bases. Germline lookup yields CDR1 SGHVS and CDR2 FNYEAQ.

The V call is TRBV27, the J call TRBJ2-7; D possibly corresponds to TRBD2 (6 bases). Germline values: CDR1 MNHEY, CDR2 SMNVEV (reference sequence). The CDR3 is 14 amino acids. V shed 6 bases and J shed 4 bases, with 16 bases lying between them. CDR3 coding DNA: TGTGCCAGCAGGCCACTAGGAGGGGCGTACGAGCAGTACTTC. It translates to CASRPLGGAYEQYF.

The chain uses TRBV19 and TRBJ2-3; TRBD2 matches at 8 bases. The length of the CDR3 is 15 residues. Germline assignment: CDR1 LNHDA and CDR2 SQIVND (reference sequence). The junction had 5 bases not matched to a gene; V was cut back by 4 bases and J by 2 bases. CDR3 in amino acids: CASSTGLGHTDTQYF. The CDR3 nucleotides read TGTGCCAGTAGTACGGGACTAGGACACACAGATACGCAGTATTTT. Complete variable domain (other parts from reference TRBV19 and TRBJ2-3): DGGITQSPKYLFRKEGQNVTLSCEQNLNHDAMYWYRQDPGQGLRLIYYSQIVNDFQKGDIAEGYSVSREKKESFPLTVTSAQKNPTAFYLCASSTGLGHTDTQYFGPGTRLTVL.

The CDR3 spells CASRPGSRNTGELFF. In nucleotides, the CDR3 is TGTGCCAGTAGACCCGGGTCCCGTAACACCGGGGAGCTGTTTTTT. The gene calls are TRBV19 and TRBJ2-2; D gene unclear. The CDR3 has 15 residues. V gave up 6 bases and J gave up 2 bases, with 13 bases separating them. Per the germline V gene, CDR1 is LNHDA and CDR2 is SQIVND (reference sequence).

The V and J genes are TRBV9 and TRBJ2-7; D may be TRBD2 (6 bases). With 2 bases removed from V and 6 bases from J, the gap between germline ends came to 24 bases. Per germline, CDR1 SGDLS and CDR2 YYNGEE. The CDR3 covers 17 residues. The CDR3 region is CASSVGGPGRAGSEQYF. The CDR3 DNA is TGTGCCAGCAGCGTGGGGGGACCCGGCCGGGCGGGGAGCGAGCAGTACTTC.

This chain joins TRBV19 and TRBJ2-1; 7 bases are shared with TRBD2. Germline lookup yields CDR1 LNHDA and CDR2 SQIVND (reference sequence). The CDR3 spans 15 residues. J lost 0 bases, V lost 6 bases, and 5 bases had no gene match. CDR3 bases: TGTGCCAGTAGGGAGCGGGACGCCTCCTACAATGAGCAGTTCTTC. It is translated as CASRERDASYNEQFF.

The chain has TRBV20-1 and TRBJ1-1, with TRBD1 matching 7 bases. The CDR3 covers 11 residues. The trim removed 5 bases at V and 6 bases at J, leaving 3 bases unmatched. Germline loops: CDR1 DFQATT, CDR2 SNEGSKA (reference sequence). The CDR3: CSAYQGAEAFF. The CDR3 DNA sequence: TGCAGTGCTTACCAGGGGGCTGAAGCTTTCTTT.

The chain carries TRBV28 and TRBJ1-2, with 7 nucleotides matching TRBD1. The germline V gene has CDR1 MDHEN and CDR2 SYDVKM. The CDR3 is made up of 13 amino acids. The V gene end was trimmed by 6 bases and the J gene end by 4 bases; junction bases not matched to a gene: 5. CDR3 DNA sequence: TGTGCCAGCAGAGGGACAGACTTCTATGGCTACACCTTC. Amino acid sequence: CASRGTDFYGYTF.

The V gene is TRBV5-4, the J gene TRBJ2-1; 11 bases line up with TRBD2. Germline assignment: CDR1 SGHNT and CDR2 YYREEE (reference sequence). Trimming removed 4 bases from V and 4 bases from J; junction bases left unmatched: 4. This CDR3 is built from 15 residues. CDR3: CASSLTSGVYNEQFF. The CDR3 DNA reads TGTGCCAGCAGCCTGACTAGCGGGGTATACAATGAGCAGTTCTTC.